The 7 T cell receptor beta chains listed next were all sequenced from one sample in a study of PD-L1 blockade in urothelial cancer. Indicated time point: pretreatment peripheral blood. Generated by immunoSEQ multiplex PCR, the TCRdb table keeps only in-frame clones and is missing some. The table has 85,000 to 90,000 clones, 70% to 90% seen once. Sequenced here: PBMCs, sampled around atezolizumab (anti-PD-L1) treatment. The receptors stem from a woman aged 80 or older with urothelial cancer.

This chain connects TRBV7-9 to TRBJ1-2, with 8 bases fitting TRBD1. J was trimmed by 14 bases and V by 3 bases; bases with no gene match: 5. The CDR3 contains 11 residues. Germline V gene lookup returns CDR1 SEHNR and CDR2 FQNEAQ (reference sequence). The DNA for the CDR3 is TGTGCCAGCAGCTTGGGACAGGCTTGGACCTTC. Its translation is CASSLGQAWTF.

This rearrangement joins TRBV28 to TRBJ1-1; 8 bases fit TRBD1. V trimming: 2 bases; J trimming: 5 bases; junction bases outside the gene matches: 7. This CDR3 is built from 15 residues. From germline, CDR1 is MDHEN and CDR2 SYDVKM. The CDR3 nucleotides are TGTGCCAGCAGTTTAGGGCCAGGGGGCTCGACTGAAGCTTTCTTT. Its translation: CASSLGPGGSTEAFF.

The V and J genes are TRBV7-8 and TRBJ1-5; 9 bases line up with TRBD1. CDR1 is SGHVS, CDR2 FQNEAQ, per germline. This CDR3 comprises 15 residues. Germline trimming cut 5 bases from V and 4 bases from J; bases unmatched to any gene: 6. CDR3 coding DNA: TGTGCCAGCAGCCCCACGGACAGGGGAAATCAGCCCCAGCATTTT. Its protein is CASSPTDRGNQPQHF. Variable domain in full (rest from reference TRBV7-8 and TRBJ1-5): GAGVSQSPRYKVAKRGQDVALRCDPISGHVSLFWYQQALGQGPEFLTYFQNEAQLDKSGLPSDRFFAERPEGSVSTLKIQRTQQEDSAVYLCASSPTDRGNQPQHFGDGTRLSIL.

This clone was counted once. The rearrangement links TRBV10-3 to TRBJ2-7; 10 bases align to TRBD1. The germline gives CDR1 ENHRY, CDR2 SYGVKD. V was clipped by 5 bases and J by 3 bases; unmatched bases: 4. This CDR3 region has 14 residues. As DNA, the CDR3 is TGTGCCATCAGTCTGGACAGGGGGAGCTACGAGCAGTACTTC. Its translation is CAISLDRGSYEQYF.

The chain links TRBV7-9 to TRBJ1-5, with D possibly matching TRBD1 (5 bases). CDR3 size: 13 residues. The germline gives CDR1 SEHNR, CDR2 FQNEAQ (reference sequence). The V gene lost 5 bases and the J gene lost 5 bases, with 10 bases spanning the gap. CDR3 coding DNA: TGTGCCAGCAGCGTGCAGGGCGATCAGCCCCAGCATTTT. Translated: CASSVQGDQPQHF.

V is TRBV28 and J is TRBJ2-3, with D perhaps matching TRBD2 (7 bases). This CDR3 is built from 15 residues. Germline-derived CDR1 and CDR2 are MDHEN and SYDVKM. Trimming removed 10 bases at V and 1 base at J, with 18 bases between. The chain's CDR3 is CATLRGGQGTDTQYF. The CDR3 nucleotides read TGTGCCACCCTAAGGGGGGGTCAGGGCACAGATACGCAGTATTTT.

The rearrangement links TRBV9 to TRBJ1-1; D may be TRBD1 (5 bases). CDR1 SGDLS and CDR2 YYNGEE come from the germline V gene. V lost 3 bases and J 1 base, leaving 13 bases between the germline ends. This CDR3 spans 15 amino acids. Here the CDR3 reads CASSAPGARNTEAFF. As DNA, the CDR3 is TGTGCCAGCAGCGCCCCTGGGGCCCGGAACACTGAAGCTTTCTTT.